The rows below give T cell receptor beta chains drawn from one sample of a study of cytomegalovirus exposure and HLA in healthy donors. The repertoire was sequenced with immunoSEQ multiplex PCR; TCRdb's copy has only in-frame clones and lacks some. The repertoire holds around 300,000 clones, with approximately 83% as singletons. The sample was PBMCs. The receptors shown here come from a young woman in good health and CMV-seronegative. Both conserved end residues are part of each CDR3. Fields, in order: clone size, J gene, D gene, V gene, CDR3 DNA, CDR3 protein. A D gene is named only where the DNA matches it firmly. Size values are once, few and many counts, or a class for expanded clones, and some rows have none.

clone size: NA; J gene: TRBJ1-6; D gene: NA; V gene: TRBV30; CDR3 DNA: TGTGCCTGGAGCAGGGATTGGAATTCACCCCTCCACTTT; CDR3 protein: CAWSRDWNSPLHF
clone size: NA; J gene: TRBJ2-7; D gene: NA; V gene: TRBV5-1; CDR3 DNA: TGCGCCAGCAGCGTGGCTCAGGGCATCGGGTCCTACGAGCAGTACTTC; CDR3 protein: CASSVAQGIGSYEQYF
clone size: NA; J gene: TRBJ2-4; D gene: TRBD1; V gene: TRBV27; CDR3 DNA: TGTGCCAGCAGTTCCCGTCCAGGGACAGGGGGCGCGAACATTCAGTACTTC; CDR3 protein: CASSSRPGTGGANIQYF
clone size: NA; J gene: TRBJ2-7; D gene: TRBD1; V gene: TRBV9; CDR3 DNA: TGTGCCAGCAGCGTCGGGGGACAGGAGGGCTACGAGCAGTACTTC; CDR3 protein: CASSVGGQEGYEQYF
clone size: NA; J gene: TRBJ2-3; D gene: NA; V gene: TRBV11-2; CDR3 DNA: TGTGCCAGCAGCCCGCAGGGGTACGGCACAGATACGCAGTATTTT; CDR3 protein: CASSPQGYGTDTQYF
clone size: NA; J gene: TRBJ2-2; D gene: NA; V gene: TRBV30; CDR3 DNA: TGTGCCTGGAGTGCCTCAGGAGCAACAAGGGGTTTATACACCGGGGAGCTGTTTTTT; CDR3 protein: CAWSASGATRGLYTGELFF
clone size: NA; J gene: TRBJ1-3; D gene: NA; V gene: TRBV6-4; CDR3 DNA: TGTGCCAGCCGTCGGGGGGACTCTGGAAACACCATATATTTT; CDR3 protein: CASRRGDSGNTIYF
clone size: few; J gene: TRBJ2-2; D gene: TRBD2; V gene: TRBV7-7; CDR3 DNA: TGTGCCAGCAGCTTAGGGCTAGCGGGCACCGGGGAGCTGTTTTTT; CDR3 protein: CASSLGLAGTGELFF
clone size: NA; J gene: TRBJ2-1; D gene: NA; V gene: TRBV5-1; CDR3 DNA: TGCGCCAGCAGCTTGGAGGCGGGGGCAAGGGAGCAGTTCTTC; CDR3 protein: CASSLEAGAREQFF
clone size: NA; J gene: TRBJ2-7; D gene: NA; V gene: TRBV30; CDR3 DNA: TGTGCCTGGAGTGTTTCCCAGGGCGGCTACGAGCAGTACTTC; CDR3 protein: CAWSVSQGGYEQYF
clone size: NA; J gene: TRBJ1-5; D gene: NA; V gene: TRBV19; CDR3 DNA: TGTGCCAGTAGTATAGGATTCCGGGGAAACGGCAATCAGCCCCAGCATTTT; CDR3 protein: CASSIGFRGNGNQPQHF
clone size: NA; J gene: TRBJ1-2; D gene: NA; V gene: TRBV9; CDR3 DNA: TGTGCCAGCAGTGGGATACGGGAGGCCGGCTATGGCTACACCTTC; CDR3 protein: CASSGIREAGYGYTF
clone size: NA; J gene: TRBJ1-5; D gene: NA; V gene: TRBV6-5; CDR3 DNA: TGTGCCAGCAGTACAAGAGGGCAGCCCCAGCATTTT; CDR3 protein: CASSTRGQPQHF
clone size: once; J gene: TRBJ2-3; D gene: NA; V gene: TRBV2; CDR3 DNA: TGTGCCAGCAGTGCTAAGACTATTAGCACAGATACGCAGTATTTT; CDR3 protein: CASSAKTISTDTQYF
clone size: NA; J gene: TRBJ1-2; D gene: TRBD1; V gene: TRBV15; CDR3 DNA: TGTGCCACCAGCAGAGCGCGGGGACAGGACAGAAACTATGGCTACACCTTC; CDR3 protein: CATSRARGQDRNYGYTF
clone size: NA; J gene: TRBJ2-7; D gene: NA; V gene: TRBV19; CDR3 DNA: TGTGCCAGTAGTATCGGTGTGGGGCGCGAGCAGTACTTC; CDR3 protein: CASSIGVGREQYF
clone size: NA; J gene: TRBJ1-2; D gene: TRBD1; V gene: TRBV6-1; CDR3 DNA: TGTGCCAGCAGTGAATCGGACAGGATCAATGGCTACACCTTC; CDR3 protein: CASSESDRINGYTF
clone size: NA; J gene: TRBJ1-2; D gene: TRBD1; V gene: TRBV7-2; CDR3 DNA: TGTGCCAGCAGCCTTCTTGACAGGGGCGGTAACTATGGCTACACCTTC; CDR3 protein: CASSLLDRGGNYGYTF
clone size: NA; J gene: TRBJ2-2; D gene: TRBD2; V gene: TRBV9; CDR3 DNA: TGTGCCAGCAGCGTCGGACTAGTGACTGGGGAGCTGTTTTTT; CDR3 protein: CASSVGLVTGELFF
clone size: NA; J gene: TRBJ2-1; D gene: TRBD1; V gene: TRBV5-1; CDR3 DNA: TGCGCCAGCAGCTTGGGACAGGGAAATGAGCAGTTCTTC; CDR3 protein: CASSLGQGNEQFF
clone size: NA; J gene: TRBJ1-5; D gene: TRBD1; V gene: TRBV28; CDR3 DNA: TGTGCCAGCAGTTTAGCCCAGCGACAGGGCGGACAGCCCCAGCATTTT; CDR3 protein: CASSLAQRQGGQPQHF
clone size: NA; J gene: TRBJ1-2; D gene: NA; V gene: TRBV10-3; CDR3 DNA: TGTGCCATCAGTATCAACAGGGATGGCTACACCTTC; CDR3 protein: CAISINRDGYTF
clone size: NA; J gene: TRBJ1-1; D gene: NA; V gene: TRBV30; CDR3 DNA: TGTGCCTGGGAGGGACTACAGCTTGAAGCTTTCTTT; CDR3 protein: CAWEGLQLEAFF
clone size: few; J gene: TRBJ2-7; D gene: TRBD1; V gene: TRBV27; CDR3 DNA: TGTGCCAGCAGTCCCCAAACAGGGGGCTGGTACGAGCAGTACTTC; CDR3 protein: CASSPQTGGWYEQYF
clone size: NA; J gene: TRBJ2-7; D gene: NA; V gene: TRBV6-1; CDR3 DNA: TGTGCCAGCAGCCGGACGCCTGGAGGGGAGCAGTACTTC; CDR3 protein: CASSRTPGGEQYF
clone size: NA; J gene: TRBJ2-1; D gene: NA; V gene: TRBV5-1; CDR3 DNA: TGCGCCAGCAGCTTGGCCCAGACTAATGAGCAGTTCTTC; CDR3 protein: CASSLAQTNEQFF
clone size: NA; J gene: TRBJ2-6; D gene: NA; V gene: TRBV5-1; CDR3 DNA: TGCGCCAGCAGAGTAGGGAGCTCTGGGGCCAACGTCCTGACTTTC; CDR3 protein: CASRVGSSGANVLTF
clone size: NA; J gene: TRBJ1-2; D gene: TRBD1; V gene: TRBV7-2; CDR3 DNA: TGTGCCAGCAGCGACCGGGACAGGGGTCGTATGCTAGGCTACACCTTC; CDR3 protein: CASSDRDRGRMLGYTF